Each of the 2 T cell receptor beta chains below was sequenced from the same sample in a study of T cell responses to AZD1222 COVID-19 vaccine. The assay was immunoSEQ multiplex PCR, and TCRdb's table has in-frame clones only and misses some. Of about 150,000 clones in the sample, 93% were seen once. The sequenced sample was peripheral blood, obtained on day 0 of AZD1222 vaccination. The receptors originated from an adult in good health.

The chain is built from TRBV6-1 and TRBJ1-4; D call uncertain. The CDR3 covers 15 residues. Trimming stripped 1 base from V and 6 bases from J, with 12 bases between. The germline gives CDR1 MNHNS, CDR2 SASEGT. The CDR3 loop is CASSEDRNSYEKLFF. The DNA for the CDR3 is TGTGCCAGCAGTGAAGATCGGAACAGCTATGAAAAACTGTTTTTT.

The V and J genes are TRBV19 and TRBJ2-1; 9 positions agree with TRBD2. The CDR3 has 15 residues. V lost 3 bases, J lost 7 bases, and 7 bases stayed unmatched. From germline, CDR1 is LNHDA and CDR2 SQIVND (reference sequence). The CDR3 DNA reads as TGTGCCAGTAGTATGGGGCGGGAGGGCCGGAATGAGCAGTTCTTC. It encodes CASSMGREGRNEQFF.